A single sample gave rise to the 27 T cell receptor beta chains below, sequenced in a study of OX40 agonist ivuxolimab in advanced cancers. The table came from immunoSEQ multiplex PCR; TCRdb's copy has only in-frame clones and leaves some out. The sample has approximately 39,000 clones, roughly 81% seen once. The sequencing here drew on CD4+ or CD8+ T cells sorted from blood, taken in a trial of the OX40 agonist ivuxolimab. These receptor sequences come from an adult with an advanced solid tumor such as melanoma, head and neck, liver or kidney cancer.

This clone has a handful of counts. The CDR3 DNA reads TGCGCCAGCAGCCAAGTTGGGCTCAGGGCTTTGCAGTATTTT. It codes for CASSQVGLRALQYF. The V gene is TRBV4-3, the J gene TRBJ2-3, with a tentative D call TRBD1 (5 bases). CDR1 and CDR2 from the germline V gene are LGHNA and YSLEER. V was trimmed by 1 base and J by 11 bases, leaving 16 bases between them. CDR3 length: 14 amino acids.

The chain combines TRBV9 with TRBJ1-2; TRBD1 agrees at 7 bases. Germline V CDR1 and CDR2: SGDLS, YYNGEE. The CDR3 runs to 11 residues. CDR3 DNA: TGTGCTAGACAGGGTTTATATGGCTACACCTTC. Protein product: CARQGLYGYTF. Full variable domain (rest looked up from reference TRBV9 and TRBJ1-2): DSGVTQTPKHLITATGQRVTLRCSPRSGDLSVYWYQQSLDQGLQFLIQYYNGEERAKGNILERFSAQQFPDLHSELNLSSLELGDSALYFCARQGLYGYTFGSGTRLTVV.

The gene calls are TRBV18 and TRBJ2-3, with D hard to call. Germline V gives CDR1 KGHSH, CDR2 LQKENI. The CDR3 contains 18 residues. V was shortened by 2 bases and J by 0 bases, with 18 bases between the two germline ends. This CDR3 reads CASSPGMLVAESTDTQYF. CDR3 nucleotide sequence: TGTGCCAGCTCACCAGGGATGTTGGTAGCAGAAAGCACAGATACGCAGTATTTT.

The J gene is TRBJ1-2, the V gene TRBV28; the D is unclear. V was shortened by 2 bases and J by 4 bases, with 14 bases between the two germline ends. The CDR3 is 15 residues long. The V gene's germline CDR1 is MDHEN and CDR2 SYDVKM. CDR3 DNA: TGTGCCAGCAGTTTAAAGGGCAGGCTGGGCTATGGCTACACCTTC. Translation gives CASSLKGRLGYGYTF.

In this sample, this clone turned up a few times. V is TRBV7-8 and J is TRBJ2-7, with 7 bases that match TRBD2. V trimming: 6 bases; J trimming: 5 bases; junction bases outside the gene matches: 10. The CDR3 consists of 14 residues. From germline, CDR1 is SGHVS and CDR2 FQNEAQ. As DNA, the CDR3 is TGTGCCAGCAGATCACCACAGCGGGGCCACGAGCAGTACTTC. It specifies CASRSPQRGHEQYF. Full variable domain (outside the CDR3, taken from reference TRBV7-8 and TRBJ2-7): GAGVSQSPRYKVAKRGQDVALRCDPISGHVSLFWYQQALGQGPEFLTYFQNEAQLDKSGLPSDRFFAERPEGSVSTLKIQRTQQEDSAVYLCASRSPQRGHEQYFGPGTRLTVT.

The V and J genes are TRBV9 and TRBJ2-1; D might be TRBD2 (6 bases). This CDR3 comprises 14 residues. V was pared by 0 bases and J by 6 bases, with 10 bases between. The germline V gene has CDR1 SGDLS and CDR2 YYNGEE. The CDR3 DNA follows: TGTGCCAGCAGCGTAGAAGACGGGGGCAATGAGCAGTTCTTC. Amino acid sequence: CASSVEDGGNEQFF.

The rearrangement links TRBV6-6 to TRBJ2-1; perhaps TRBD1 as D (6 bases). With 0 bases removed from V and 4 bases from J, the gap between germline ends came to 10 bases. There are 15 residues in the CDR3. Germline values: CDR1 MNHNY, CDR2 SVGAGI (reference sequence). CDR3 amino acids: CASSYSRQGYNEQFF. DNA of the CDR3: TGTGCCAGCAGTTACTCGCGGCAGGGGTACAATGAGCAGTTCTTC.

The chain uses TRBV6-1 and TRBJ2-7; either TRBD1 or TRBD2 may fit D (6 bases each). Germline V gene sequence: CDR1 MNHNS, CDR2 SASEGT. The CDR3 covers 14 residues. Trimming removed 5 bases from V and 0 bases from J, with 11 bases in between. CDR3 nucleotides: TGTGCCAGCAGTCTAGGGGGGAGCTCCTACGAGCAGTACTTC. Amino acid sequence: CASSLGGSSYEQYF.

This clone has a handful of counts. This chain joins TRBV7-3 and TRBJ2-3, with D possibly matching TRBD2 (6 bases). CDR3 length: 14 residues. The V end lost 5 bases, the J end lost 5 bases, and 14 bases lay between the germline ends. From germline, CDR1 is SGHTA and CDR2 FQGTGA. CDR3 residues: CASSPGGPRDTQYF. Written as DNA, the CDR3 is TGTGCCAGCAGCCCCGGAGGGCCGCGAGATACGCAGTATTTT.

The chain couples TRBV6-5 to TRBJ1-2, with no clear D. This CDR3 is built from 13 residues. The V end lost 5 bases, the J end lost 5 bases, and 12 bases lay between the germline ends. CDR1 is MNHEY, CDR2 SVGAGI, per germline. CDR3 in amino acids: CASSEYWAYGYTF. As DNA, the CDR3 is TGTGCCAGCAGTGAGTACTGGGCTTATGGCTACACCTTC.

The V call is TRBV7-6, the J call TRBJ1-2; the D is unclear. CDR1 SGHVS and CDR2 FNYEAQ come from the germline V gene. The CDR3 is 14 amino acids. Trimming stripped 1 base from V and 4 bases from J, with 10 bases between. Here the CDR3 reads CASSLVVGPYGYTF. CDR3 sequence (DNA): TGTGCCAGCAGCTTAGTGGTCGGTCCCTATGGCTACACCTTC.

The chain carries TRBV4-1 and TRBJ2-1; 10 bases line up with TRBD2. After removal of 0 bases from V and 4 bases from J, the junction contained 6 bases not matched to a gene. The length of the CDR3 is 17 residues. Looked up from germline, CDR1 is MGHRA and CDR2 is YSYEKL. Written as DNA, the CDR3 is TGCGCCAGCAGCCAAGATTCGACTAGCGGGTCATACAATGAGCAGTTCTTC. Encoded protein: CASSQDSTSGSYNEQFF.

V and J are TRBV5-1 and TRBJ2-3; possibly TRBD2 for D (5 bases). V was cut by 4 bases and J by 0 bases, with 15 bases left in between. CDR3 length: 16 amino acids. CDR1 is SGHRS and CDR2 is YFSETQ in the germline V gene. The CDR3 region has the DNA TGCGCCAGCAGCCCCGATGCCAGCGGAAGCACAGATACGCAGTATTTT. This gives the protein CASSPDASGSTDTQYF.

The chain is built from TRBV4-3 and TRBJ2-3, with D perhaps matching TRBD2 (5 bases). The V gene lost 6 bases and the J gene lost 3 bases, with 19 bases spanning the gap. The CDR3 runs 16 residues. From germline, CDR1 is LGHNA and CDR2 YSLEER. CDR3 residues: CASSPEGQRRTDTQYF. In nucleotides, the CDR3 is TGCGCCAGCAGTCCAGAGGGCCAGCGGCGGACAGATACGCAGTATTTT.

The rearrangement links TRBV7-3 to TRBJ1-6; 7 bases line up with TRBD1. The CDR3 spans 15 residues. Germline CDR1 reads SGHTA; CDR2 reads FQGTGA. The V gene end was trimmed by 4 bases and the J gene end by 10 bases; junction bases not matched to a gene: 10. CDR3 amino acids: CASSSLGGGGSPLHF. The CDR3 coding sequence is TGTGCCAGCAGCTCGTTAGGGGGCGGCGGGTCACCCCTCCACTTT.

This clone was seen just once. In nucleotides, the CDR3 is TGTGCCAGCAGTTATAGGGGGGAAGGCACTGAAGCTTTCTTT. This codes for CASSYRGEGTEAFF. The rearrangement links TRBV6-5 to TRBJ1-1; D perhaps matches TRBD1 (6 bases). CDR3 length equals 14 residues. V was shortened by 3 bases and J by 4 bases, with 12 bases between the two germline ends. CDR1 and CDR2 from the germline V gene are MNHEY and SVGAGI.

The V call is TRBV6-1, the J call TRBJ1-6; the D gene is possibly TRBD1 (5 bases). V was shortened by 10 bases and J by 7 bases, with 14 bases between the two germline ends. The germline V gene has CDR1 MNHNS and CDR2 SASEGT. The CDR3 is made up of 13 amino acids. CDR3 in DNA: TGTGCCACCGGGGCAGGGAGCAATTCACCCCTCCACTTT. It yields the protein CATGAGSNSPLHF.

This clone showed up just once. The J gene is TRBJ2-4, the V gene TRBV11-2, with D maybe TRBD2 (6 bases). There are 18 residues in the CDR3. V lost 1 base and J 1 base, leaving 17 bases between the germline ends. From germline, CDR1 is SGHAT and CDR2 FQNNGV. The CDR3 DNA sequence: TGTGCCAGCAGCTTAGGTTCTCGGGGGATAGGCGCCAAAAACATTCAGTACTTC. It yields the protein CASSLGSRGIGAKNIQYF.

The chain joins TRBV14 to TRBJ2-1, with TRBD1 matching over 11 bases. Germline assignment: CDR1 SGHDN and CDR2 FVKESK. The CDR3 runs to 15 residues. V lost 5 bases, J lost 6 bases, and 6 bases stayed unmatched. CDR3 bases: TGTGCCAGCAGCGGGACAGGGGGATTAGGCAATGAGCAGTTCTTC. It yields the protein CASSGTGGLGNEQFF.

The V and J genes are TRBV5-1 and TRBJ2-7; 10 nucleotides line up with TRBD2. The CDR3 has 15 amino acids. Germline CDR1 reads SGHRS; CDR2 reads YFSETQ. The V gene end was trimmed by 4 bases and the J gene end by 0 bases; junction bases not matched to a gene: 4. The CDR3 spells CASSPRTSGSYEQYF. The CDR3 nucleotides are TGCGCCAGCAGCCCCCGGACTAGCGGCTCCTACGAGCAGTACTTC.

The CDR3 sequence is CASSEPGPKETQYF. CDR3 coding DNA: TGTGCCAGCAGTGAACCGGGACCTAAAGAGACCCAGTACTTC. This chain joins TRBV2 and TRBJ2-5; D is perhaps TRBD1 or TRBD2 (5 bases each). Looked up from germline, CDR1 is SNHLY and CDR2 is FYNNEI. The V end lost 2 bases, the J end lost 3 bases, and 10 bases lay between the germline ends. The CDR3 contains 14 residues.

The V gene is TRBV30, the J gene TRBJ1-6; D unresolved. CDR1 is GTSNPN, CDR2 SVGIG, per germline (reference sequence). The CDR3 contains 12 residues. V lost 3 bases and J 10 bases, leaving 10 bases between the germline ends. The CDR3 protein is CAWRDTSSPLHF. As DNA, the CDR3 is TGTGCCTGGAGGGATACAAGCTCACCCCTCCACTTT.

The CDR3 sequence: CASSQTGFGGANVLTF. CDR3 nucleotides: TGTGCCAGCAGTCAGACAGGGTTCGGGGGGGCCAACGTCCTGACTTTC. The chain combines TRBV27 with TRBJ2-6, with 7 bases that match TRBD1. The CDR3 totals 16 residues. V dropped 5 bases and J dropped 4; count of bases not matched to a gene: 8. Germline assignment: CDR1 MNHEY and CDR2 SMNVEV (reference sequence).

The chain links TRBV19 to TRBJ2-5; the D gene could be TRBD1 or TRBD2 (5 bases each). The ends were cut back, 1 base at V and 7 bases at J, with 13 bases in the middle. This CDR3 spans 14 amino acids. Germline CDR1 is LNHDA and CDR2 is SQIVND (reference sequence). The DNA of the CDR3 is TGTGCCAGTAGTATAGGGGCCGGGGCCGGGACCCAGTACTTC. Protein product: CASSIGAGAGTQYF. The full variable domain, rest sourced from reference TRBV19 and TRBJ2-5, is DGGITQSPKYLFRKEGQNVTLSCEQNLNHDAMYWYRQDPGQGLRLIYYSQIVNDFQKGDIAEGYSVSREKKESFPLTVTSAQKNPTAFYLCASSIGAGAGTQYFGPGTRLLVL.

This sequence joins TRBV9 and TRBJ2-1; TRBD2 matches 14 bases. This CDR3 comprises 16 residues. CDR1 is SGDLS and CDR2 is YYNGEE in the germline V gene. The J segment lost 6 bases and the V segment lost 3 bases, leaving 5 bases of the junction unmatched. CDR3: CASSARTSGRTNEQFF. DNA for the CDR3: TGTGCCAGCAGCGCCCGGACTAGCGGGAGGACCAATGAGCAGTTCTTC.

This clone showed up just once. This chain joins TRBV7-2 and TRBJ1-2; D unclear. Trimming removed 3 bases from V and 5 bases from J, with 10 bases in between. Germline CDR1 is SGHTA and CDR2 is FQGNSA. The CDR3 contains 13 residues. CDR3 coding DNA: TGTGCCAGCAGCTTGGGGATCCAATATGGCTACACCTTC. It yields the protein CASSLGIQYGYTF.

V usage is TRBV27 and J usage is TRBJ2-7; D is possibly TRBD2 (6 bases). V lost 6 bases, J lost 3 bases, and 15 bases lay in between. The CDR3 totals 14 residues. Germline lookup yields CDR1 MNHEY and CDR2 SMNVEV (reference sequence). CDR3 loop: CASRRGSGVYEQYF. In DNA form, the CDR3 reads TGTGCCAGCAGACGGGGGAGTGGTGTCTACGAGCAGTACTTC.